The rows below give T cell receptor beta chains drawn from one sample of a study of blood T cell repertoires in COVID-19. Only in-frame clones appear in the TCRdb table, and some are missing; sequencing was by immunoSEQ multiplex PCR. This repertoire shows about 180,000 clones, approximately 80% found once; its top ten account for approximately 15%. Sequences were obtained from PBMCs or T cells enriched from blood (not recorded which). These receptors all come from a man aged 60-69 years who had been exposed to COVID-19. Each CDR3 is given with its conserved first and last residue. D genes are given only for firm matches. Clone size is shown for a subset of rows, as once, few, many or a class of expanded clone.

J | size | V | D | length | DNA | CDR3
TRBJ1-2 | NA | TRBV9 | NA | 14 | TGTGCCAGCAGCGACCTACAGGGCAGCTATGGCTACACCTTC | CASSDLQGSYGYTF
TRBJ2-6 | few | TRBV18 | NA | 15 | TGTGCCAGCTCACCACCTCCAGGGAATACCAACGTCCTGACTTTC | CASSPPPGNTNVLTF
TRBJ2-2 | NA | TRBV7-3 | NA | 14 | TGTGCCAGCACCCCCTCAGGGTCCACCGGGGAGCTGTTTTTT | CASTPSGSTGELFF
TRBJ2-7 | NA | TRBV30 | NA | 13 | TGTGCCTGGAGTGTACTAGAGTCATCCGAGCAGTACTTC | CAWSVLESSEQYF
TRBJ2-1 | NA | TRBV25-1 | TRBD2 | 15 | TGTGCCAGCAGTGACCCGGGACTAGCGCGTAATGAGCAGTTCTTC | CASSDPGLARNEQFF
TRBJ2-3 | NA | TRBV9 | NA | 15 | TGTGCCAGCAGCTCTCGCCAGGATACCACAGATACGCAGTATTTT | CASSSRQDTTDTQYF
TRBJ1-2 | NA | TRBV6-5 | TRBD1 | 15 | TGTGCCACCGGATCCCAGGGGGCTCCCTACTATGGCTACACCTTC | CATGSQGAPYYGYTF
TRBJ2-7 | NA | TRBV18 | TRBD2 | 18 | TGTGCCAGCTCACCATTGGGGCTAGCGGGAGGACCGCCCTACGAGCAGTACTTC | CASSPLGLAGGPPYEQYF
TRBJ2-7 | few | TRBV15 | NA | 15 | TGTGCCACCAGCTCCCGTACAACGATGAGGCGCGAGCAGTACTTC | CATSSRTTMRREQYF
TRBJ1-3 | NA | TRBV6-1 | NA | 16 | TGTGCCAGCAGTGAAACTTTAGGGGGATCTGGAAACACCATATATTTT | CASSETLGGSGNTIYF
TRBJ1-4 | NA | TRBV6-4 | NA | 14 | TGTGCCCGCCGACCGGGAGCCCGGCGTGAAAAACTGTTTTTT | CARRPGARREKLFF
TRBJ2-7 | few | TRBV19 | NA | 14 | TGTGCCAGTAGTATAAAATTCAGTGTCTCCGAGCAGTACTTC | CASSIKFSVSEQYF
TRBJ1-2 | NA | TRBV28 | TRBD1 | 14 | TGTGCCAGCATAAGACAGGGGGCAAATAATGGCTACACCTTC | CASIRQGANNGYTF
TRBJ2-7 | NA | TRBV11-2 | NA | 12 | TGTGCCAGCAGCCGAGAGCTCGGCGAGCAGTACTTC | CASSRELGEQYF
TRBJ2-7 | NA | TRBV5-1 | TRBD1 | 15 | TGCGCCAGCAGCTGGAGGACAGGGCTTAGAGCCGAGCAGTACTTC | CASSWRTGLRAEQYF
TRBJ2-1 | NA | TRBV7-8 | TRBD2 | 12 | TGTGCCAGCAGCCGCGGGGGTAATGAGCAGTTCTTC | CASSRGGNEQFF
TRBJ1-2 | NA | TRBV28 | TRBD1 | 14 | TGTGCCAGCAGTCCGCCGGGACAGAGGCTTGGCTACACCTTC | CASSPPGQRLGYTF
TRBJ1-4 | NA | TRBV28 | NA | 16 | TGTGCCAGCAGTTGGGTTGGAGCCGCAACTAATGAAAAACTGTTTTTT | CASSWVGAATNEKLFF
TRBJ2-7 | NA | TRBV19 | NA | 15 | TGTGCCAGTAGTATAGGGCAGAACGAGGTCTACGAGCAGTACTTC | CASSIGQNEVYEQYF
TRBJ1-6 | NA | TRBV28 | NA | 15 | TGTGCCAGCAGTTCCCGGACAAGCTATAATTCACCCCTCCACTTT | CASSSRTSYNSPLHF
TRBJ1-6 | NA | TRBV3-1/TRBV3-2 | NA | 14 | TGTGCCAGCAGCCAGGGGGGTTATAATTCACCCCTCCACTTT | CASSQGGYNSPLHF
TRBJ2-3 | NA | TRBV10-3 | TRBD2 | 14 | TGTGCCATCTCCGCTAGCGGGAGCACAGATACGCAGTATTTT | CAISASGSTDTQYF
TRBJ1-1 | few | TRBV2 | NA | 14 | TGTGCCAGCAGGCGGGAGGGTTATAACACTGAAGCTTTCTTT | CASRREGYNTEAFF
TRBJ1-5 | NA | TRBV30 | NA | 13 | TGTGCCTGGAGTCCCCGCCCAGATCAGCCCCAGCATTTT | CAWSPRPDQPQHF
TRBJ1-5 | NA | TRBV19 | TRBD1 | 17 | TGTGCCAGTAGTGCGCAGGGGGGCCGTTATAGCAATCAGCCCCAGCATTTT | CASSAQGGRYSNQPQHF
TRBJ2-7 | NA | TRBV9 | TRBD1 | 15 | TGTGCCAGCAGCGTAGGGACAGGGGGTGGTTTCGAGCAGTACTTC | CASSVGTGGGFEQYF
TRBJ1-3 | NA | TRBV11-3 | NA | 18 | TGTGCCAGCAGCCATCCCCCCGGGGGGACCGGCTCTGGAAACACCATATATTTT | CASSHPPGGTGSGNTIYF
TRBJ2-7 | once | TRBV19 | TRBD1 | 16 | TGTGCCAGTAGTATACTCCGGGGCAGGGGGTCCTACGAGCAGTACTTC | CASSILRGRGSYEQYF
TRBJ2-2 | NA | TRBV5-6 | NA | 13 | TGTGCCAGCAGCTTTGCGGGGCACGGGGAGCTGTTTTTT | CASSFAGHGELFF
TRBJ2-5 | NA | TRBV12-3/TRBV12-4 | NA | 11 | TGTGCCAGCAGGGAGGGGGAGACCCAGTACTTC | CASREGETQYF
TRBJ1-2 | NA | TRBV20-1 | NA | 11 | TGCAGTGCTAGAATCGCAGGTGGCTACACCTTC | CSARIAGGYTF
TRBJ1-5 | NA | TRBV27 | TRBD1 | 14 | TGTGCCAGCAGTCATGACAGGGAGAATCAGCCCCAGCATTTT | CASSHDRENQPQHF
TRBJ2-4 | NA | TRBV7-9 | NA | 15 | TGTGCCAGCAGCTTACTGGGGCAACGCAAAAACATTCAGTACTTC | CASSLLGQRKNIQYF
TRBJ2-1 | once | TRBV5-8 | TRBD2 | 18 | TGTGCCAGCAGCCCGGGACTAGCGGGAGTTGGGACCTACAATGAGCAGTTCTTC | CASSPGLAGVGTYNEQFF
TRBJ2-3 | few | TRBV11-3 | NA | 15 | TGTGCCAGCAGCCCGCGGACTGTACAAACAGATACGCAGTATTTT | CASSPRTVQTDTQYF
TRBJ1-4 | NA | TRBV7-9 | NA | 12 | TGTGCCAGCAGCACTGATAGAGAAAAACTGTTTTTT | CASSTDREKLFF
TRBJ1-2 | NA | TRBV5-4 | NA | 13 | TGTGCCAGCTGGGGGGACGACGGCTATGGCTACACCTTC | CASWGDDGYGYTF
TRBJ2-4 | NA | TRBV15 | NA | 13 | TGTGCCACTAGCCGCTGGGGCGAAAACATTCAGTACTTC | CATSRWGENIQYF
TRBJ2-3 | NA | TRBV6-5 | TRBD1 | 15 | TGTGCCAGCGTCCTGGACAGGGGCGGAACAGATACGCAGTATTTT | CASVLDRGGTDTQYF
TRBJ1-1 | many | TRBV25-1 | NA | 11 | TGTGCCAGCCAGGCCTGGACTGAAGCTTTCTTT | CASQAWTEAFF
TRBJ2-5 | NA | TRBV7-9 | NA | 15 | TGTGCCAGCAGCTTCTCCTTGGGGGCAGGAGAGACCCAGTACTTC | CASSFSLGAGETQYF